The present TCR beta chain was sequenced within a study of shared clonotypes between healthy human individuals. At the level of the study: Used for every donor were three CD4 naive, three CD4 memory, two CD8 naive and one CD8 memory plate. Overall study results and limits: A limitation of the genetic and exposure-history diversity represented arose from few donors.

In this sample, this clone turned up once. Its antigen is unknown. The method was immunoSEQ multiplex PCR; TCRdb's version includes in-frame clones alone and lacks a portion of them. The sample yields millions of clones, roughly nine tenths seen once. Germline V gene sequence: CDR1 SGHAT, CDR2 FQNNGV. CDR3 length: 11 amino acids. V shed 4 bases and J shed 3 bases, with 4 bases lying between them. Every one of the donors was a Caucasian adult that lived in Nashville, Tennessee. This TCR was recovered from a man aged 18 to 30 in good health. Sequenced sample: naive CD4+ T cells sorted from blood. The subset here: CD45RA+ positively selected. This chain joins TRBV11-2 and TRBJ2-7; D not certain. The CDR3 sequence is CASSYHYEQYF. Written as DNA, the CDR3 is TGTGCCAGCAGCTACCACTACGAGCAGTACTTC.